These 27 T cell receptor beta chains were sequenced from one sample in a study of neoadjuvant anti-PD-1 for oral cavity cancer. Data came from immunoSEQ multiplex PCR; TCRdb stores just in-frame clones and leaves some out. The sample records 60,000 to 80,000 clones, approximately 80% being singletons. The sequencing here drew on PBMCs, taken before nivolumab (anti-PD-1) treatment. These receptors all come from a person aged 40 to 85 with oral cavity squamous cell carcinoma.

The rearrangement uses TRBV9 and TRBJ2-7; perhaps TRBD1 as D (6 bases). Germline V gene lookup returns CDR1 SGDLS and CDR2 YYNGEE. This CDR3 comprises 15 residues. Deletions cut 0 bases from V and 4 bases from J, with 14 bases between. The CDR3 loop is CASSVDPGTQYEQYF. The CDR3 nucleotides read TGTGCCAGCAGCGTAGACCCCGGGACACAGTACGAGCAGTACTTC.

The CDR3 DNA is TGTGCCAGCAGTCAGAGCGTGAACACTGAAGCTTTCTTT. Translating gives CASSQSVNTEAFF. The chain is built from TRBV2 and TRBJ1-1; unclear D gene. The CDR3 contains 13 residues. CDR1 and CDR2 from the germline V gene are SNHLY and FYNNEI. V gave up 5 bases and J gave up 0 bases, with 7 bases separating them.

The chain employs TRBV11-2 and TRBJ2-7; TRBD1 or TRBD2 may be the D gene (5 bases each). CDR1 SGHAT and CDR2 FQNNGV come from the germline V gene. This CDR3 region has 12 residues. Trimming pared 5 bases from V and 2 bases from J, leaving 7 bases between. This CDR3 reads CASSRGTYEQYF. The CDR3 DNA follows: TGTGCCAGCAGCCGGGGCACCTACGAGCAGTACTTC.

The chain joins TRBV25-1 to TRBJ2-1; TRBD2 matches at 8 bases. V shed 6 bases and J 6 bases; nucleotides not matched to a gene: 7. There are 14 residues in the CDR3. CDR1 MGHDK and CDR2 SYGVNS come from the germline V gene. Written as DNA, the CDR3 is TGTGCCAGCAGACGGGCGGGAGGCGCCAATGAGCAGTTCTTC. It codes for CASRRAGGANEQFF.

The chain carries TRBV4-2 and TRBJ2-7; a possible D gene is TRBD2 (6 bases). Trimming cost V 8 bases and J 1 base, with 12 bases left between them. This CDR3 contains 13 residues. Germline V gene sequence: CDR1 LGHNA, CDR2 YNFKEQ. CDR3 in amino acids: CASRPGGSYEQYF. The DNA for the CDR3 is TGTGCCAGCCGCCCCGGGGGATCCTACGAGCAGTACTTC.

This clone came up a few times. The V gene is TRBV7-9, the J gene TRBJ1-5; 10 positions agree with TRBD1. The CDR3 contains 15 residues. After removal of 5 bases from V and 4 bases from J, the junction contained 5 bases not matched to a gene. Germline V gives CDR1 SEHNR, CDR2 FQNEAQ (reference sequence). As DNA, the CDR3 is TGTGCCAGCAGCCCCTGGACAGGGGGGAATCAGCCCCAGCATTTT. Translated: CASSPWTGGNQPQHF. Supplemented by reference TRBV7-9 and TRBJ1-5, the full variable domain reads DTGVSQNPRHKITKRGQNVTFRCDPISEHNRLYWYRQTLGQGPEFLTYFQNEAQLEKSRLLSDRFSAERPKGSFSTLEIQRTEQGDSAMYLCASSPWTGGNQPQHFGDGTRLSIL.

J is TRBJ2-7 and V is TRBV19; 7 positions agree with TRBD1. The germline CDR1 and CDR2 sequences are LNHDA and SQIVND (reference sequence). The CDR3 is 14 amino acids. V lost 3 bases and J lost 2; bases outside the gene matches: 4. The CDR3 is CASSIQTGTYEQYF. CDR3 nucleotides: TGTGCCAGTAGTATCCAGACAGGGACCTACGAGCAGTACTTC.

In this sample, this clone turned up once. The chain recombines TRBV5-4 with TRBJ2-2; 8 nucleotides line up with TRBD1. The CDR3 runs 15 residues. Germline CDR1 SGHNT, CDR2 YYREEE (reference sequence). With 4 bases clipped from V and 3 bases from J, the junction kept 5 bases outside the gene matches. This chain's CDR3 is CASSRTGLYTGELFF. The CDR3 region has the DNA TGTGCCAGCAGCCGGACAGGGTTGTACACCGGGGAGCTGTTTTTT.

CDR3 in DNA: TGTGCCAGCAGCCTTAGGGGGGGCTCCTACGAGCAGTACTTC. Amino acids: CASSLRGGSYEQYF. V is TRBV5-6 and J is TRBJ2-7; D is perhaps TRBD2 (7 bases). This CDR3 is 14 amino acids long. From germline, CDR1 is SGHDT and CDR2 YYEEEE. V lost 4 bases and J lost 0, with 11 bases in between.

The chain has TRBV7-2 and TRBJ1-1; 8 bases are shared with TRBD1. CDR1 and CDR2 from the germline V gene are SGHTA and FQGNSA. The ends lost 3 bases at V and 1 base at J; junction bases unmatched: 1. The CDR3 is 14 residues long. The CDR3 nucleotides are TGTGCCAGCAGCTTCGGACAGGGGAACACTGAAGCTTTCTTT. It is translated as CASSFGQGNTEAFF.

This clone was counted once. The CDR3 loop is CASSPTGFINQPQHF. In DNA, the CDR3 is TGTGCCAGCAGCCCCACAGGTTTTATCAATCAGCCCCAGCATTTT. The chain couples TRBV2 to TRBJ1-5; perhaps TRBD1 as D (5 bases). The germline V and J ends were trimmed by 6 bases and 3 bases, with 15 bases remaining between them. CDR1 and CDR2 (germline): SNHLY, FYNNEI. The CDR3 sequence is 15 residues long.

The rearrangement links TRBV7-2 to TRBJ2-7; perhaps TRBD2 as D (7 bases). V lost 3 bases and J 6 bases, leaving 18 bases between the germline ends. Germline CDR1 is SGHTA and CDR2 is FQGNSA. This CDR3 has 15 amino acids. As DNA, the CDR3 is TGTGCCAGCAGCTTGGGGGGGCGGTCAGGAGGCGAGCAGTACTTC. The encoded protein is CASSLGGRSGGEQYF.

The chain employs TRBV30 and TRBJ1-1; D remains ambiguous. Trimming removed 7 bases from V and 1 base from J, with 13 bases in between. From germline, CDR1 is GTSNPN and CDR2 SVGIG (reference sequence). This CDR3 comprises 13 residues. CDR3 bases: TGTGCCTCTATGTTGACGGGGAACACTGAAGCTTTCTTT. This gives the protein CASMLTGNTEAFF.

As DNA, the CDR3 is TGTGCCAGCAGGGAGATAGCTAACTATGGCTACACCTTC. Its protein is CASREIANYGYTF. The rearrangement uses TRBV6-6 and TRBJ1-2; unclear D gene. Per germline, CDR1 MNHNY and CDR2 SVGAGI (reference sequence). V was clipped by 6 bases and J by 0 bases, with 8 bases between them. This CDR3 is built from 13 residues.

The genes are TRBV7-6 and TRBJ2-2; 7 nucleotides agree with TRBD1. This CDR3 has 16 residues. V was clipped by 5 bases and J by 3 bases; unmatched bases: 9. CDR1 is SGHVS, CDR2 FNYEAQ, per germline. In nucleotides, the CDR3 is TGTGCCAGCAGCCCCCCGGGGACAGTGGACACCGGGGAGCTGTTTTTT. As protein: CASSPPGTVDTGELFF.

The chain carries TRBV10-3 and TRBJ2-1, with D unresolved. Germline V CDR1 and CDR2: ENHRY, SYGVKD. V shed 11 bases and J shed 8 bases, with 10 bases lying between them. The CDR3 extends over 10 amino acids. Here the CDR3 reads CAAGEYEQFF. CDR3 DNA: TGTGCCGCAGGAGAGTATGAGCAGTTCTTC.

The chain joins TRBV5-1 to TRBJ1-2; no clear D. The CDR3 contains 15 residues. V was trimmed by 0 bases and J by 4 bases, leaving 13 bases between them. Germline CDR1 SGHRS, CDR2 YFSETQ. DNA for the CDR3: TGCGCCAGCAGCTTGGGGCAACAGTATTCCTATGGCTACACCTTC. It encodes CASSLGQQYSYGYTF. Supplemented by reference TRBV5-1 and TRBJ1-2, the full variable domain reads KAGVTQTPRYLIKTRGQQVTLSCSPISGHRSVSWYQQTPGQGLQFLFEYFSETQRNKGNFPGRFSGRQFSNSRSEMNVSTLELGDSALYLCASSLGQQYSYGYTFGSGTRLTVV.

The CDR3 loop is CASSPGAGNQPQHF. CDR3 DNA: TGTGCCAGCAGCCCGGGAGCCGGGAATCAGCCCCAGCATTTT. The chain employs TRBV7-9 and TRBJ1-5; D remains ambiguous. Germline values: CDR1 SEHNR, CDR2 FQNEAQ (reference sequence). Trimming shortened V by 5 bases and J by 4 bases, and 12 bases separated the two germline ends. The CDR3 consists of 14 residues. Looking up the rest from reference TRBV7-9 and TRBJ1-5 gives the full variable domain: DTGVSQNPRHKITKRGQNVTFRCDPISEHNRLYWYRQTLGQGPEFLTYFQNEAQLEKSRLLSDRFSAERPKGSFSTLEIQRTEQGDSAMYLCASSPGAGNQPQHFGDGTRLSIL.

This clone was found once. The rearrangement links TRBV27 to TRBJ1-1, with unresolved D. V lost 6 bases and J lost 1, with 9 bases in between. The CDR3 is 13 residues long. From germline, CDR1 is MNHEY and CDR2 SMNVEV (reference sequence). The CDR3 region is CASSYLGNTEAFF. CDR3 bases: TGTGCCAGCAGCTATCTGGGGAACACTGAAGCTTTCTTT.

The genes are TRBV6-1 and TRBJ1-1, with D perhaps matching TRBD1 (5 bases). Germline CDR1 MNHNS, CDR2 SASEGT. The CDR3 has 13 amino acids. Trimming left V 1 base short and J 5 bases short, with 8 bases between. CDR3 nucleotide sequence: TGTGCCAGCAGTGAAGTGGGGGAGACTGAAGCTTTCTTT. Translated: CASSEVGETEAFF.

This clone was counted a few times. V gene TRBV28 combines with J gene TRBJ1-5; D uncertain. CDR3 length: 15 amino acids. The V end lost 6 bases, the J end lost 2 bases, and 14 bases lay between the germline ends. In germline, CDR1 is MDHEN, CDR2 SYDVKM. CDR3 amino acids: CASSSVASGNQPQHF. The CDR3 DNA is TGTGCCAGCAGCTCAGTCGCCTCGGGCAATCAGCCCCAGCATTTT.

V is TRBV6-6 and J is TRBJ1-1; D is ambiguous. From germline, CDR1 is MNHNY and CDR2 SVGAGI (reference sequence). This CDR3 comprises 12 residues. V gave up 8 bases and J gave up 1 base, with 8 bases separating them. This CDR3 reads CASGIWNTEAFF. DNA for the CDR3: TGTGCCAGCGGTATTTGGAACACTGAAGCTTTCTTT.

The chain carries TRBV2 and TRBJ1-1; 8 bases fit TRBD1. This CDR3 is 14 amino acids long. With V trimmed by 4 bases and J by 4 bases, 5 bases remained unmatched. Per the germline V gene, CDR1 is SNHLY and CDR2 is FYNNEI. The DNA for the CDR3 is TGTGCCAGCAGTGGGGCAGGGGGCGTCACTGAAGCTTTCTTT. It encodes CASSGAGGVTEAFF. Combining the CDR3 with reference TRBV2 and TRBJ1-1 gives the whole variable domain EPEVTQTPSHQVTQMGQEVILRCVPISNHLYFYWYRQILGQKVEFLVSFYNNEISEKSEIFDDQFSVERPDGSNFTLKIRSTKLEDSAMYFCASSGAGGVTEAFFGQGTRLTVV.

CDR3 region: CASSQALSGTRTDTQYF. CDR3 DNA sequence: TGCGCCAGCAGCCAAGCCCTCAGCGGGACCCGCACAGATACGCAGTATTTT. The rearrangement uses TRBV4-1 and TRBJ2-3, with 7 bases aligning to TRBD2. Trimming cost V 1 base and J 1 base; bases outside gene matches: 8. The CDR3 has 17 amino acids. The germline CDR1 and CDR2 sequences are MGHRA and YSYEKL.

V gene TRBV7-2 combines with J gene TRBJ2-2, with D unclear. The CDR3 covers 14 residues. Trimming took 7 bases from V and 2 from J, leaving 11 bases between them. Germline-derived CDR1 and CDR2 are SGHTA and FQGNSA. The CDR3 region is CASKKPINTGELFF. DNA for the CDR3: TGTGCCAGCAAGAAACCAATTAACACCGGGGAGCTGTTTTTT.

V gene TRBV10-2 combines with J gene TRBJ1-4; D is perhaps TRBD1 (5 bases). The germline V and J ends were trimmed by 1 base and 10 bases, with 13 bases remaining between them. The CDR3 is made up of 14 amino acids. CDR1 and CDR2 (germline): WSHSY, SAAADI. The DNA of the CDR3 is TGCGCCAGCAGTGAGTGGCAGGGAGGCGGAAAACTGTTTTTT. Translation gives CASSEWQGGGKLFF.

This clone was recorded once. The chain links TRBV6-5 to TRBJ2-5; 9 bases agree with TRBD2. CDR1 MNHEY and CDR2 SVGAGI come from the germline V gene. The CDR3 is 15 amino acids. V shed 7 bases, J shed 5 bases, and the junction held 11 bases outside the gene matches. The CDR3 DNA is TGTGCCAGCAAACCGGGACTAGCAGGGACGGAGACCCAGTACTTC. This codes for CASKPGLAGTETQYF.